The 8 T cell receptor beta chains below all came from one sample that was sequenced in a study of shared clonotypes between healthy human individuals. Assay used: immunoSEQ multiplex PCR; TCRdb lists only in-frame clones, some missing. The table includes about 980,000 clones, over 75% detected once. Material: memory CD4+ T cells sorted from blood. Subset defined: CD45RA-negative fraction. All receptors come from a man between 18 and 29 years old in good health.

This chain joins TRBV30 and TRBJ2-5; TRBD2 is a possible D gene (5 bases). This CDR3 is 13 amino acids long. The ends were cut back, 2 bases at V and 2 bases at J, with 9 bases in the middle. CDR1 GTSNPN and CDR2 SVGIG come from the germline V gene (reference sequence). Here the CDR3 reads CAWSPPGQETQYF. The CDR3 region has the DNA TGTGCCTGGAGTCCCCCGGGGCAAGAGACCCAGTACTTC.

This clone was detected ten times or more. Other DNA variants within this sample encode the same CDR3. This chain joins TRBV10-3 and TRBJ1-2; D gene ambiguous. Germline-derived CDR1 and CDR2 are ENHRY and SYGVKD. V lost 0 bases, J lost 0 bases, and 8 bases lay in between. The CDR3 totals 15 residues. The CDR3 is CAISESGGANYGYTF. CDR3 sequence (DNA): TGTGCCATCAGTGAGTCCGGCGGAGCTAACTATGGCTACACCTTC.

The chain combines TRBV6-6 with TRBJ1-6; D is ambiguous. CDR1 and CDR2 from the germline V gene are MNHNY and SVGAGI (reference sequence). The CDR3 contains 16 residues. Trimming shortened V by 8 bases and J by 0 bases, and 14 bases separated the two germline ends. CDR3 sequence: CASVRHFDSYNSPLHF. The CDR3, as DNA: TGTGCCAGCGTTCGGCACTTCGACTCCTATAATTCACCCCTCCACTTT.

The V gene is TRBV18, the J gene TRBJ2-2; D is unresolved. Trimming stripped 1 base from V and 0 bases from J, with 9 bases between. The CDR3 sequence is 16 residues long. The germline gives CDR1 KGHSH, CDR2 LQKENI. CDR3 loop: CASSPLQGTNTGELFF. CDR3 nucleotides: TGTGCCAGCTCACCACTTCAAGGGACGAACACCGGGGAGCTGTTTTTT.

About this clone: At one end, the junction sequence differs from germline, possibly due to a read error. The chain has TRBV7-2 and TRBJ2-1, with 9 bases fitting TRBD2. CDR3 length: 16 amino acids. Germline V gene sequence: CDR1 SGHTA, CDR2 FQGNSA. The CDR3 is CASSVASGTFVNEQFF. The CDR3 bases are TGTGCCAGCAGCGTAGCTAGCGGGACCTTTGTCAATGAGCAGTTCTTC.

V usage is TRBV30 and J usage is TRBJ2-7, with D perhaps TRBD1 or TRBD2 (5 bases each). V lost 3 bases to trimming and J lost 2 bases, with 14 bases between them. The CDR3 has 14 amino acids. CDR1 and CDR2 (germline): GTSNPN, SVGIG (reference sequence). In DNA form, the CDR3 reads TGTGCCTGGAGCCCTTCTCGGGGACCCTACGAGCAGTACTTC. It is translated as CAWSPSRGPYEQYF.

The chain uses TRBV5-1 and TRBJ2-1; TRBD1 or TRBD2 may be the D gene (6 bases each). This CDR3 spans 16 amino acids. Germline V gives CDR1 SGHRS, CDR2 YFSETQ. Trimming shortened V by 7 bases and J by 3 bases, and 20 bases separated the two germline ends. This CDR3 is CASAERGAEGYNEQFF. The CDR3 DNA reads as TGCGCCAGCGCCGAAAGGGGGGCGGAGGGCTACAATGAGCAGTTCTTC. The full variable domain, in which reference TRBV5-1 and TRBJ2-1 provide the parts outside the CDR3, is KAGVTQTPRYLIKTRGQQVTLSCSPISGHRSVSWYQQTPGQGLQFLFEYFSETQRNKGNFPGRFSGRQFSNSRSEMNVSTLELGDSALYLCASAERGAEGYNEQFFGPGTRLTVL.

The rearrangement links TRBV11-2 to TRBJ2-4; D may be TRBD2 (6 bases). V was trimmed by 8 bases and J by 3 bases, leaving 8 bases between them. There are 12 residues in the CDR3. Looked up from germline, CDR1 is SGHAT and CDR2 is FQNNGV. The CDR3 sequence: CASLSGKNIQYF. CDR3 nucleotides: TGTGCCAGCCTTAGCGGCAAAAACATTCAGTACTTC.